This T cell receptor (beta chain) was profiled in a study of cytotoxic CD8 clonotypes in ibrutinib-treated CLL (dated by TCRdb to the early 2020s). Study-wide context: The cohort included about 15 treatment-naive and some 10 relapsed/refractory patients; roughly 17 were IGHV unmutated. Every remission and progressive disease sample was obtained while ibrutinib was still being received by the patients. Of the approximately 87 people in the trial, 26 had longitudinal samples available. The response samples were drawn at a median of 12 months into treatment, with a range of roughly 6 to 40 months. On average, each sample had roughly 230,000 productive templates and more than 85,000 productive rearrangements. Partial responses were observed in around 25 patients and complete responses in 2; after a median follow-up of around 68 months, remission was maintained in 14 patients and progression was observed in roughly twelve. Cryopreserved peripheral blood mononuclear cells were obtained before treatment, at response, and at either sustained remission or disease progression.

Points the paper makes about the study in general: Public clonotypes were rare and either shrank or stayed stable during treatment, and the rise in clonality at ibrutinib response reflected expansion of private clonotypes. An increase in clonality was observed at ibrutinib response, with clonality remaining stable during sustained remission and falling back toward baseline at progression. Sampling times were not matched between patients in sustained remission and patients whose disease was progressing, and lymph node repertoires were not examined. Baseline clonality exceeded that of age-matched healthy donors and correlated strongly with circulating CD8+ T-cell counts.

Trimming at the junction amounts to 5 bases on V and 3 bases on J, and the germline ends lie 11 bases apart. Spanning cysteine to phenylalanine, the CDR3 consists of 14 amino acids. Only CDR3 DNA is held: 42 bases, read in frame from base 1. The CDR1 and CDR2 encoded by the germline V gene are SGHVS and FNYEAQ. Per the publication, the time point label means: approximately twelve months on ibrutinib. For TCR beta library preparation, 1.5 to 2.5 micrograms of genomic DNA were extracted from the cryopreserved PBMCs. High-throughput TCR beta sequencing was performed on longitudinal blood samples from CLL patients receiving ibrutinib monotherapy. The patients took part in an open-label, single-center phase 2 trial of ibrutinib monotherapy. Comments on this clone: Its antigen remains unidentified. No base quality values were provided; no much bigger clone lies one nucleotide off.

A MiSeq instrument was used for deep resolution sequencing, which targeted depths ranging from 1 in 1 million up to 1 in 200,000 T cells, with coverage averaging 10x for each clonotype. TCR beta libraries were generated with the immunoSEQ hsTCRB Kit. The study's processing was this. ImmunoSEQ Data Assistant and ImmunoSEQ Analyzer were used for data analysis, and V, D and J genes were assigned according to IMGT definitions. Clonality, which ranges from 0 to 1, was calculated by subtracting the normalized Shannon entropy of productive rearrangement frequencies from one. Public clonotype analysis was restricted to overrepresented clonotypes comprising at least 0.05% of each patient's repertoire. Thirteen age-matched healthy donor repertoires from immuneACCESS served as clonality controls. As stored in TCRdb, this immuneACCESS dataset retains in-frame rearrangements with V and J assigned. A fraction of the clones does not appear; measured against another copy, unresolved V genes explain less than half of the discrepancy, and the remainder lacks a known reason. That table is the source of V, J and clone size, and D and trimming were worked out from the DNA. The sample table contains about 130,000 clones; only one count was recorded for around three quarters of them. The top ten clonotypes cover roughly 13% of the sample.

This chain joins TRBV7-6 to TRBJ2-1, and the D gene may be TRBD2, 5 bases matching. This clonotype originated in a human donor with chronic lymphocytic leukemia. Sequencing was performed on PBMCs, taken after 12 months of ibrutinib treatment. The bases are TGTGCCAGCAGCCCCGGAGGTTTCTACAATGAGCAGTTCTTC. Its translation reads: CASSPGGFYNEQFF.